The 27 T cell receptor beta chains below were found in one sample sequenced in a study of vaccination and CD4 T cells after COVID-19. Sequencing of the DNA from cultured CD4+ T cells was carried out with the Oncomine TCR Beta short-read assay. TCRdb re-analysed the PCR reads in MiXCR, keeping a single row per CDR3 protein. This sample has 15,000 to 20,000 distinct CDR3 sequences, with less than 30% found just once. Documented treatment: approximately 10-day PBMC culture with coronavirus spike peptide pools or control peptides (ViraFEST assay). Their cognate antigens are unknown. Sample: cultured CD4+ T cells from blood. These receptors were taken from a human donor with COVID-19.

As DNA, the CDR3 is TGCAGTGCTAGTTCAGGGGGGAAGGGTGAAAAACTGTTTTTT. The encoded protein is CSASSGGKGEKLFF. This chain connects TRBV20-1 to TRBJ1-4, with 7 bases identical to TRBD1. The CDR3 runs to 14 residues. V lost 3 bases and J lost 7; bases outside the gene matches: 8. CDR1 and CDR2 (germline): DFQATT, SNEGSKA (reference sequence).

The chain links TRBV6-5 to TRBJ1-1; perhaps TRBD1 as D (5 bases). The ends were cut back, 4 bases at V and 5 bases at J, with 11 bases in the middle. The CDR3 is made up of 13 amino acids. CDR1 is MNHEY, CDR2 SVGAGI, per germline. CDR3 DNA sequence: TGTGCCAGCAGTTCAGGGTTGCGGACTGAAGCTTTCTTT. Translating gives CASSSGLRTEAFF.

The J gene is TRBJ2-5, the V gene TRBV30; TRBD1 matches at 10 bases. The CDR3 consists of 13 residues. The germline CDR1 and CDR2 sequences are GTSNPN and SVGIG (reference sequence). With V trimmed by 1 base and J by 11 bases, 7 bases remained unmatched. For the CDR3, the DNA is TGTGCCTGGAGTGGGGACAGGGGTACGACTCAGTACTTC. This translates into CAWSGDRGTTQYF.

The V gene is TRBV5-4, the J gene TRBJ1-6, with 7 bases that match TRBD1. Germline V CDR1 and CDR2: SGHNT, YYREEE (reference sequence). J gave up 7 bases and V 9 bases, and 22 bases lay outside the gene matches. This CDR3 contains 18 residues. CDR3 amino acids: CAIPGVETGLPRNSPLHF. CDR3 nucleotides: TGTGCCATCCCTGGGGTGGAGACAGGGCTCCCTCGGAATTCACCCCTCCACTTT.

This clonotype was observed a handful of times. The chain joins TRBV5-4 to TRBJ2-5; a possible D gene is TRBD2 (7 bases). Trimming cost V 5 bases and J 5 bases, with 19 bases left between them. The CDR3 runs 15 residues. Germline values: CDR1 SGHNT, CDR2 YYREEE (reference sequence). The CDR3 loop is CASSPMGGPWETQYF. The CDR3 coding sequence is TGTGCCAGCAGTCCCATGGGGGGGCCGTGGGAGACCCAGTACTTC.

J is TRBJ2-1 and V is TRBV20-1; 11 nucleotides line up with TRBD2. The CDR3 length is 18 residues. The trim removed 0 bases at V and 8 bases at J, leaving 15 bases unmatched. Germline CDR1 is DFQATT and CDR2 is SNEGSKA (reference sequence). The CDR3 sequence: CSARDLSSLAGGSDEQFF. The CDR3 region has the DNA TGCAGTGCTAGAGATCTGTCCTCGCTAGCGGGGGGAAGCGATGAGCAGTTCTTC.

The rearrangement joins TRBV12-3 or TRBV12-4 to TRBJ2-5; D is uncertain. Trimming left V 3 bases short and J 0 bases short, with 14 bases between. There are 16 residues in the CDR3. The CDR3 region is CASSLGFNPHQETQYF. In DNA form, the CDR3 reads TGTGCCAGCAGTTTGGGATTCAATCCCCACCAAGAGACCCAGTACTTC.

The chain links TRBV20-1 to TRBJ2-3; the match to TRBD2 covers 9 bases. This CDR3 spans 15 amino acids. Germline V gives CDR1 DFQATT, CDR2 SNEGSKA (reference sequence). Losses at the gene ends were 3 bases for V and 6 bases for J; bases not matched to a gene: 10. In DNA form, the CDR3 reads TGCAGTGCTAGCGCCCAGGGACTAGCATACGATACGCAGTATTTT. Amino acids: CSASAQGLAYDTQYF.

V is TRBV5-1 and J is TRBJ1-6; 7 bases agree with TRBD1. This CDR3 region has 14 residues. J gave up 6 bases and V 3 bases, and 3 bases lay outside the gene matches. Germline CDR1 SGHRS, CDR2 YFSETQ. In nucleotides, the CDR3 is TGCGCCAGCAGCTCTACAGGGGCTAATTCACCCCTCCACTTT. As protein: CASSSTGANSPLHF.

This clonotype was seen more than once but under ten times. This CDR3 is CASLSDRGYSPLHF. The CDR3 DNA follows: TGTGCCAGCCTATCAGACAGGGGATATTCACCCCTCCACTTT. The genes are TRBV2 and TRBJ1-6; 8 bases line up with TRBD1. CDR1 is SNHLY, CDR2 FYNNEI, per germline. This CDR3 is 14 amino acids long. The trim removed 8 bases at V and 8 bases at J, leaving 8 bases unmatched. The entire variable domain, with the rest obtained from reference TRBV2 and TRBJ1-6, is as follows: EPEVTQTPSHQVTQMGQEVILRCVPISNHLYFYWYRQILGQKVEFLVSFYNNEISEKSEIFDDQFSVERPDGSNFTLKIRSTKLEDSAMYFCASLSDRGYSPLHFGNGTRLTVT.

CDR3 region: CASSPRQGPMGTGELFF. CDR3 nucleotides: TGTGCCAGCAGTCCCCGACAGGGACCCATGGGCACCGGGGAGCTGTTTTTT. V and J are TRBV7-9 and TRBJ2-2; 7 nucleotides match TRBD1. Trimming removed 6 bases from V and 4 bases from J; junction bases left unmatched: 14. Germline V gene sequence: CDR1 SEHNR, CDR2 FQNEAQ (reference sequence). This CDR3 has 17 amino acids.

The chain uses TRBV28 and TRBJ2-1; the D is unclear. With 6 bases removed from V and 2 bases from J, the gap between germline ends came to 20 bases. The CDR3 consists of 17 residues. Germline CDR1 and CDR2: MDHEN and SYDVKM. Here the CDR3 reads CASSRLPRRTAYNEQFF. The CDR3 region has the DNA TGTGCCAGCAGCCGCCTTCCGCGGAGAACAGCCTACAATGAGCAGTTCTTC.

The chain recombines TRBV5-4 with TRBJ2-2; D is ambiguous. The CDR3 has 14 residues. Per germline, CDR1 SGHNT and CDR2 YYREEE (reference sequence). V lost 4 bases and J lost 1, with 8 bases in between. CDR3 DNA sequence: TGTGCCAGCAGCCCCGGTTTGAACACCGGGGAGCTGTTTTTT. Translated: CASSPGLNTGELFF.

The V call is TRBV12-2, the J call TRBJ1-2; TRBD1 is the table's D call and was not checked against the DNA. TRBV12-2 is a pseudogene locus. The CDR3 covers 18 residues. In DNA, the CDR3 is TGTGCAAGTCGCTTACTGTCCCCGGGGGCAGGTGCCAACTATGGCTACACCTTC. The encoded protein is CASRLLSPGAGANYGYTF.

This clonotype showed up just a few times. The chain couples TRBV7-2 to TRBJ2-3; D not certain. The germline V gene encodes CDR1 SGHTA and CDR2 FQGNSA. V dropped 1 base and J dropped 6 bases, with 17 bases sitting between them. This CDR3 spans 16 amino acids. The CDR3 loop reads CASSLGWPASPDTQYF. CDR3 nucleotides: TGTGCCAGCAGCTTAGGGTGGCCGGCTTCACCGGATACGCAGTATTTT.

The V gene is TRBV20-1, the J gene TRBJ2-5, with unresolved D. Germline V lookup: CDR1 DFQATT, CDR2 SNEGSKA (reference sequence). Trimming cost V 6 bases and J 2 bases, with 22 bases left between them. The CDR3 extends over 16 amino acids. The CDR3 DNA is TGCAGTGCCTCACCCCTGCAGGTCGGTCGACAAGAGACCCAGTACTTC. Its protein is CSASPLQVGRQETQYF.

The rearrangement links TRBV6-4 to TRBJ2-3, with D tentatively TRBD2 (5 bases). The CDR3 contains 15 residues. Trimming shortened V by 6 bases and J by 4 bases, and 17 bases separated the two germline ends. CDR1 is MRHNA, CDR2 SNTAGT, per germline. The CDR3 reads CASSPVSRGADTQYF. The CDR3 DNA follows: TGTGCCAGCAGCCCCGTCTCCCGGGGTGCAGATACGCAGTATTTT.

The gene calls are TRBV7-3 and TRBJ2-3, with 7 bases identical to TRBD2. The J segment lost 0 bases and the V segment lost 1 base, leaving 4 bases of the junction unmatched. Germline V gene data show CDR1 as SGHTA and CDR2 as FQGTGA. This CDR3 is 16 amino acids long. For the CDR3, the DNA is TGTGCCAGCAGCTTAAGGGGTAGCGGGAGCACAGATACGCAGTATTTT. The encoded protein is CASSLRGSGSTDTQYF. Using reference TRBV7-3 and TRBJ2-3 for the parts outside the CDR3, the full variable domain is GAGVSQTPSNKVTEKGKYVELRCDPISGHTALYWYRQSLGQGPEFLIYFQGTGAADDSGLPNDRFFAVRPEGSVSTLKIQRTERGDSAVYLCASSLRGSGSTDTQYFGPGTRLTVL.

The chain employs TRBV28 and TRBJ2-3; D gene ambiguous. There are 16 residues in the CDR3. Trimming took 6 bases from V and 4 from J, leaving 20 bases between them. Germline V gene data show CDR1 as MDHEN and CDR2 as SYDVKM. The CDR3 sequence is CASSELGRPSSDTQYF. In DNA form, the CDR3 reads TGTGCCAGCAGCGAATTGGGCAGGCCATCGTCAGATACGCAGTATTTT.

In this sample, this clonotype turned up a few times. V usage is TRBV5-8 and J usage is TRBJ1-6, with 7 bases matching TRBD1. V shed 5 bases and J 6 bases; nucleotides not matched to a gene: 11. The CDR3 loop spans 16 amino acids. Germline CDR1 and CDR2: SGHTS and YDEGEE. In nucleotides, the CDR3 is TGTGCCAGCAGACGACAGGGCTTGTCGTTTAATTCACCCCTCCACTTT. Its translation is CASRRQGLSFNSPLHF.

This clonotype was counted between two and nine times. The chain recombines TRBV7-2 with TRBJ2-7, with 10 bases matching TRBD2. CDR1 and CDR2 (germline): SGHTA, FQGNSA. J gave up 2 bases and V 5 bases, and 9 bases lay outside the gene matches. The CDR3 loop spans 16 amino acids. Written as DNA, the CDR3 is TGTGCCAGCAGCAACTCACTAGCGGGGTCCCCCTACGAGCAGTACTTC. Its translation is CASSNSLAGSPYEQYF.

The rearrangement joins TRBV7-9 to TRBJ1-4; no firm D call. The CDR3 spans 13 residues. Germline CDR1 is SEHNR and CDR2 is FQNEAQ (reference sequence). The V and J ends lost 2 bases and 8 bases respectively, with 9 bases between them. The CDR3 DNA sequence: TGTGCCAGCAGCTTAAGTTACCTCGAAAAACTGTTTTTT. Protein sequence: CASSLSYLEKLFF.

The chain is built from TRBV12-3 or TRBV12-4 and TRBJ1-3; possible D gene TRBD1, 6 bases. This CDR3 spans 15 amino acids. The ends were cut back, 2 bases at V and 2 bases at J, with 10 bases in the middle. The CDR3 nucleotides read TGTGCCAGCAGTTTATACGGGGGGCCTGGAAACACCATATATTTT. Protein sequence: CASSLYGGPGNTIYF.

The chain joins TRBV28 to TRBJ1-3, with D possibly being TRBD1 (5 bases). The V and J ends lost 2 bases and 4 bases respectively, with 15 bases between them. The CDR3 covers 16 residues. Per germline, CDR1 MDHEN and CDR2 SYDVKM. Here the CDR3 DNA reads TGTGCCAGCAGTTTAGGGGGGGTTATGCAAGGAAACACCATATATTTT. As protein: CASSLGGVMQGNTIYF.

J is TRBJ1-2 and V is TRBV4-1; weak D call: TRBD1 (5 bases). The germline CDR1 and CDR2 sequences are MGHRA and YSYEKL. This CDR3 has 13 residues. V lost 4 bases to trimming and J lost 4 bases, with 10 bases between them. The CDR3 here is CASSLGRIYGYTF. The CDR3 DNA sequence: TGCGCCAGCAGCCTGGGACGCATCTATGGCTACACCTTC.

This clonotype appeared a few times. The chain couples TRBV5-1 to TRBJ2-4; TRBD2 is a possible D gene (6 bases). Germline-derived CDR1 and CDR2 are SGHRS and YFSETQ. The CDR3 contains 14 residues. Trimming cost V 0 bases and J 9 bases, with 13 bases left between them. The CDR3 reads CASSLGRGSGIQYF. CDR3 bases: TGCGCCAGCAGCTTGGGACGGGGGAGTGGCATTCAGTACTTC. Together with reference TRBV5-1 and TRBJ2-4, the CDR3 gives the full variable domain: KAGVTQTPRYLIKTRGQQVTLSCSPISGHRSVSWYQQTPGQGLQFLFEYFSETQRNKGNFPGRFSGRQFSNSRSEMNVSTLELGDSALYLCASSLGRGSGIQYFGAGTRLSVL.

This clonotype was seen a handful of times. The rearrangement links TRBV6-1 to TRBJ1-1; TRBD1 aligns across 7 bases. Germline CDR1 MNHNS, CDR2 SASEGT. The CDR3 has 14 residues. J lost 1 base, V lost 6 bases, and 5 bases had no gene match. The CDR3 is CASRAGQANTEAFF. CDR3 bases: TGTGCCAGCAGGGCCGGACAGGCGAACACTGAAGCTTTCTTT.